A selection of T cell receptor beta chains follows, all from one sample in a study of T cells after posttransplantation cyclophosphamide. Sequencing was performed with immunoSEQ multiplex PCR; in TCRdb, only in-frame clones are kept and a portion is missing. There are almost 5,500 clones in the sample, none observed a single time. Sample: PBMCs, taken around 400 days after allogeneic stem cell transplant with posttransplant cyclophosphamide. These receptors all come from a male patient between 60 and 69 years old who received an allogeneic stem cell transplant from a related donor, was CMV-positive, and had acute GVHD only. Certain T cells may be donor cells from the graft. CDR3s include the opening cysteine and the closing phenylalanine or tryptophan. A D gene is named only where the DNA matches it firmly. Not all rows give a size; the values are once, few, many and, for expanded clones, a class.

cdr3_nt,cdr3_aa,j_call,clone_size,d_call,v_call
TGTGCCAGCAGCCGTGGACAGGGAAACACCATATATTTT,CASSRGQGNTIYF,TRBJ1-3,many,.,TRBV7-3
TGTGCCAGCAGCTTAGGGGGACTAGCGGGAGATACGCAGTATTTT,CASSLGGLAGDTQYF,TRBJ2-3,many,TRBD2,TRBV7-9
TGCGCCAGCAGTGAGGCGGCGGGAGACTCGGGAAATGAGCAGTTCTTC,CASSEAAGDSGNEQFF,TRBJ2-1,many,TRBD2,TRBV10-1
TGTGCCAGCAGCGTCAGGGGGCAAGGCACCGGGGAGCTGTTTTTT,CASSVRGQGTGELFF,TRBJ2-2,many,TRBD1,TRBV7-2
TGTGCCAGCTGGAAAGGGGGCAAGGGCAATCAGCCCCAGCATTTT,CASWKGGKGNQPQHF,TRBJ1-5,many,TRBD1,TRBV6-1
TGTGCCAGCAGCTTCGAGATGAGTCCCCCTGGAAACACCATATATTTT,CASSFEMSPPGNTIYF,TRBJ1-3,many,.,TRBV7-9
TGTGCCAGCAGTTTGGGCGTCAGCCTAGGCGGGTACTCCTACGAGCAGTACTTC,CASSLGVSLGGYSYEQYF,TRBJ2-7,many,.,TRBV28
TGTGCCAGCAGCTTCCCGGGACAGGGGACTCCCTACGAGCAGTACTTC,CASSFPGQGTPYEQYF,TRBJ2-7,medium-sized,TRBD1,TRBV11-2
TGTGCCAGTATACTCCGGGACCGAGGGGGGACCCAGTACTTC,CASILRDRGGTQYF,TRBJ2-5,.,.,TRBV6-1
TGCGCCAGCAGCCGGGGACCCCTAGCGGGAGAGGGACACAATGAGCAGTTCTTC,CASSRGPLAGEGHNEQFF,TRBJ2-1,many,TRBD2,TRBV4-1
TGTGCCAGCAGCTTAGGAGGGTGGCGGGGGGCTTCCAATGAGCAGTTCTTC,CASSLGGWRGASNEQFF,TRBJ2-1,many,TRBD2,TRBV7-2
TGTGCCAGCAGCTGGAAGGGGACTAGCGGGAGCACAGATACGCAGTATTTT,CASSWKGTSGSTDTQYF,TRBJ2-3,many,TRBD2,TRBV7-2
TGTGCCAGCAGCAAAGGTGTGACGGAGGGCGGGGGTCTATACGACAATGAGCAGTTCTTC,CASSKGVTEGGGLYDNEQFF,TRBJ2-1,many,.,TRBV21-1
TGTGCCAGTAGACAACAGGGGGACGGGGAGCTGTTTTTT,CASRQQGDGELFF,TRBJ2-2,many,TRBD1,TRBV19
TGTGCCAGCAGCCCCGTCGGGGGGCGTGGCTCGCCCCAGCATTTT,CASSPVGGRGSPQHF,TRBJ1-5,many,.,TRBV7-2
TGTGCCAGCAGTGAAGGTTTTATTACGAGGGGGAGGGCTGAAGCTTTCTTT,CASSEGFITRGRAEAFF,TRBJ1-1,medium-sized,.,TRBV6-1
TGTGCCAGCTCACCACGGAACAGCGGGACCCAGTACTTC,CASSPRNSGTQYF,TRBJ2-5,many,.,TRBV18
TGTGCCACCAGCGAGGGTGGGCTCCTCATGTGGGAGACCCAGTACTTC,CATSEGGLLMWETQYF,TRBJ2-5,many,.,TRBV15
TGTGCCAGCAGTAAACCGACAGGGACATCCTACGAGCAGTACTTC,CASSKPTGTSYEQYF,TRBJ2-7,many,TRBD1,TRBV25-1
TGTGCCAGCAGTCGACGGGACAGCAGCACAGATACGCAGTATTTT,CASSRRDSSTDTQYF,TRBJ2-3,many,TRBD1,TRBV6-6
TGTGCCAGCAGCCGGGCGGGACAGGGCTATGGCTACACCTTC,CASSRAGQGYGYTF,TRBJ1-2,many,TRBD1,TRBV27
TGTGCCAGCAGATTAAGGACAGGGGGTTCACCCCTCCACTTT,CASRLRTGGSPLHF,TRBJ1-6,many,TRBD1,TRBV28
TGTGCCAGCAGTCAGGGGACCTACGAGCAGTACTTC,CASSQGTYEQYF,TRBJ2-7,medium-sized,.,TRBV6-6
TGTGCCAGTAGTATAGCCAGGGGCGGCTACACCTTC,CASSIARGGYTF,TRBJ1-2,medium-sized,.,TRBV19
TGTGCCAGCAGCTTGGAAGGGACAGGGGGCTCTGGGGCCAACGTCCTGACTTTC,CASSLEGTGGSGANVLTF,TRBJ2-6,many,TRBD1,TRBV5-4
TGTGCCAGCAGCTCTACTAGCCCGACAGGGCGCGGGGCCAACGTCCTGACTTTC,CASSSTSPTGRGANVLTF,TRBJ2-6,medium-sized,.,TRBV7-9
TGTGCCAGCTCATCACGACAGGGTCCCTACAATGAGCAGTTCTTC,CASSSRQGPYNEQFF,TRBJ2-1,few,TRBD1,TRBV18
TGTGCCAGCAGCGTCTCTAGCGGGGTCACCTACGAGCAGTACTTC,CASSVSSGVTYEQYF,TRBJ2-7,many,TRBD2,TRBV9
TGTGCCAGCAGTGCGGCCAGGGGGTTCACAGATACGCAGTATTTT,CASSAARGFTDTQYF,TRBJ2-3,many,TRBD1,TRBV2
TGTGCCAGCAAAACCGGGACATCTAAGTACGAGCAGTACTTC,CASKTGTSKYEQYF,TRBJ2-7,many,.,TRBV6-5
TGTGCCAGCAGTAAAGGGAGTACCGGGGAGCTGTTTTTT,CASSKGSTGELFF,TRBJ2-2,many,.,TRBV6-4
TGTGCCAGTAGCCCCTTAAGTCAGGGGAACACCGGGGAGCTGTTTTTT,CASSPLSQGNTGELFF,TRBJ2-2,many,.,TRBV19
TGTGCCACCAGCAGAGGCGGTAGCGGGAGCACAGATACGCAGTATTTT,CATSRGGSGSTDTQYF,TRBJ2-3,many,TRBD2,TRBV15
TGCGCCAGCAGCTTGCTCCCCGGGGAGCTGTTTTTT,CASSLLPGELFF,TRBJ2-2,many,.,TRBV5-1
TGTGCCAGCAGTGAATCCCGGACAGGGCCCGAAAAACTGTTTTTT,CASSESRTGPEKLFF,TRBJ1-4,many,TRBD1,TRBV2
TGTGCCAGCAGCTTTGAATTACAGGGGACCTACGAGCAGTACTTC,CASSFELQGTYEQYF,TRBJ2-7,medium-sized,TRBD1,TRBV5-5
TGTGCCAAAGGCGGGCCAGGGGCCTACAATGAGCAGTTCTTC,CAKGGPGAYNEQFF,TRBJ2-1,many,.,TRBV2
TGTGCCAGCAGCTTGCCAGGGCCCGGTGAAAAACTGTTTTTT,CASSLPGPGEKLFF,TRBJ1-4,many,.,TRBV5-6
TGCGCCAGCAGCTTCGCGGGGGGACCCCAAGAGACCCAGTACTTC,CASSFAGGPQETQYF,TRBJ2-5,many,TRBD2,TRBV5-1
TGCAGCGTTGGAATTAGACAGGGGACGAGCACTGAAGCTTTCTTT,CSVGIRQGTSTEAFF,TRBJ1-1,many,TRBD1,TRBV29-1
TGTGCCAGCAGCACATGGGACAGGGACTCCTACAATGAGCAGTTCTTC,CASSTWDRDSYNEQFF,TRBJ2-1,few,.,TRBV21-1